These 25 T cell receptor beta chains came from one sample sequenced in a study of blood T cell repertoires in COVID-19. Repertoires were generated with immunoSEQ multiplex PCR, while TCRdb's copy carries only in-frame clones and drops some. The sample includes 150,000 to 200,000 clones, approximately 87% of them seen just once. Sequencing used peripheral blood. The receptors originated from a woman aged 18 to 35 who had recovered from COVID-19.

V usage is TRBV19 and J usage is TRBJ1-5, with D maybe TRBD1 (6 bases). CDR1 and CDR2 (germline): LNHDA, SQIVND (reference sequence). V was clipped by 5 bases and J by 3 bases, with 14 bases between them. There are 15 residues in the CDR3. For the CDR3, the DNA is TGTGCCAGTAGTGGGGGACATGGTAACAATCAGCCCCAGCATTTT. It yields the protein CASSGGHGNNQPQHF.

The J gene is TRBJ2-1, the V gene TRBV6-5, with D possibly being TRBD2 (5 bases). The CDR3 runs to 13 residues. Germline CDR1 and CDR2: MNHEY and SVGAGI. V was shortened by 3 bases and J by 12 bases, with 15 bases between the two germline ends. The CDR3 region is CASSYVRGRPQFF. The CDR3 nucleotides are TGTGCCAGCAGTTATGTTCGGGGTCGCCCGCAGTTCTTC.

The sample holds one count of this clone. V gene TRBV7-9 combines with J gene TRBJ2-2; D is unclear. The CDR3 contains 12 residues. Germline-derived CDR1 and CDR2 are SEHNR and FQNEAQ (reference sequence). The V end was cut by 2 bases, the J end by 6 bases, with 4 bases between. The chain's CDR3 is CASSLPSGELFF. CDR3 bases: TGTGCCAGCAGCTTACCGTCCGGGGAGCTGTTTTTT.

This chain uses TRBV7-3 with TRBJ1-6; TRBD1 matches at 9 bases. This CDR3 region has 14 residues. Looked up from germline, CDR1 is SGHTA and CDR2 is FQGTGA. J lost 10 bases, V lost 5 bases, and 6 bases had no gene match. DNA of the CDR3: TGTGCCAGCAGCCCGGGACAGGGAACCTCACCCCTCCACTTT. Translation: CASSPGQGTSPLHF.

The gene calls are TRBV7-9 and TRBJ1-2; D is unclear. Germline CDR1 is SEHNR and CDR2 is FQNEAQ (reference sequence). The CDR3 is made up of 13 amino acids. Trimming removed 4 bases from V and 4 bases from J, with 10 bases in between. CDR3 protein: CASSSLSGYGYTF. CDR3 nucleotide sequence: TGTGCCAGCAGCTCCCTATCCGGCTATGGCTACACCTTC.

This chain uses TRBV18 with TRBJ2-7; 12 nucleotides match TRBD1. The CDR3 length is 23 residues. Trimming removed 0 bases from V and 4 bases from J; junction bases left unmatched: 25. Germline CDR1 is KGHSH and CDR2 is LQKENI. In nucleotides, the CDR3 is TGTGCCAGCTCACCACCGTATTTACCGAGGGCCAGACCGGGACAGGGGGCTTTGTACGAGCAGTACTTC. Its translation: CASSPPYLPRARPGQGALYEQYF.

This clone came up a few times. The V gene is TRBV7-2, the J gene TRBJ2-2; D remains unclear. Germline values: CDR1 SGHTA, CDR2 FQGNSA. The CDR3 sequence is 14 residues long. The ends were cut back, 4 bases at V and 8 bases at J, with 14 bases in the middle. CDR3 in amino acids: CASSSSVAMGELFF. The CDR3, as DNA: TGTGCCAGCAGCTCTTCGGTCGCTATGGGGGAGCTGTTTTTT.

This clone was observed a few times. The chain has TRBV4-1 and TRBJ2-5, with 14 bases that match TRBD2. In germline, CDR1 is MGHRA, CDR2 YSYEKL. The junction had 1 base not matched to a gene; V was cut back by 4 bases and J by 3 bases. The CDR3 covers 15 residues. The CDR3 loop is CASSLGLAGEETQYF. The CDR3 region has the DNA TGCGCCAGCAGCCTGGGACTAGCGGGGGAAGAGACCCAGTACTTC.

V usage is TRBV4-3 and J usage is TRBJ2-7; 8 bases line up with TRBD1. The CDR3 sequence is 16 residues long. The germline CDR1 and CDR2 sequences are LGHNA and YSLEER. The ends lost 1 base at V and 5 bases at J; junction bases unmatched: 10. CDR3 DNA sequence: TGCGCCAGCAGCCAAGGGACCGGGACAGGTCACGACGAGCAGTACTTC. It encodes CASSQGTGTGHDEQYF.

The J gene is TRBJ2-1, the V gene TRBV19, with a weak D call TRBD2 (6 bases). Germline V gene sequence: CDR1 LNHDA, CDR2 SQIVND (reference sequence). V dropped 0 bases and J dropped 6 bases, with 12 bases sitting between them. CDR3 size: 15 residues. DNA for the CDR3: TGTGCCAGTAGTATAGAGGGCGGGGTGGGCAATGAGCAGTTCTTC. This sequence encodes CASSIEGGVGNEQFF.

This rearrangement joins TRBV6-4 to TRBJ2-3; 12 bases agree with TRBD2. The junction had 1 base not matched to a gene; V was cut back by 3 bases and J by 0 bases. Germline loops: CDR1 MRHNA, CDR2 SNTAGT. The CDR3 length is 16 residues. CDR3 residues: CASSETSGGSTDTQYF. In DNA form, the CDR3 reads TGTGCCAGCAGTGAGACTAGCGGGGGTAGCACAGATACGCAGTATTTT.

This sequence joins TRBV28 and TRBJ2-1, with 9 bases lining up with TRBD1. The junction had 3 bases not matched to a gene; V was cut back by 5 bases and J by 4 bases. The germline CDR1 and CDR2 sequences are MDHEN and SYDVKM. The CDR3 runs 14 residues. The CDR3 sequence is CASSRGTGYNEQFF. CDR3 DNA sequence: TGTGCCAGCAGTCGTGGGACAGGGTACAATGAGCAGTTCTTC.

V and J are TRBV4-3 and TRBJ2-5; D may be TRBD1 (6 bases). Germline V gives CDR1 LGHNA, CDR2 YSLEER. The CDR3 runs 17 residues. V was pared by 2 bases and J by 5 bases, with 21 bases between. CDR3 protein: CASSQQPPDEQGETQYF. The CDR3 bases are TGCGCCAGCAGCCAACAACCACCGGACGAGCAGGGGGAGACCCAGTACTTC.

In its sample, this clone was seen a few times. The chain links TRBV4-1 to TRBJ2-2; 10 bases line up with TRBD2. V gave up 3 bases and J gave up 4 bases; unmatched junction bases: 8. The CDR3 covers 17 residues. CDR1 is MGHRA and CDR2 is YSYEKL in the germline V gene. The CDR3 spells CASSHTLAGALTGELFF. In nucleotides, the CDR3 is TGCGCCAGCAGCCATACCCTAGCGGGGGCGCTCACCGGGGAGCTGTTTTTT.

This clone turned up a few times. The genes are TRBV7-9 and TRBJ1-1; a possible D gene is TRBD1 (5 bases). Germline-derived CDR1 and CDR2 are SEHNR and FQNEAQ (reference sequence). Trimming pared 2 bases from V and 6 bases from J, leaving 10 bases between. CDR3 size: 13 residues. CDR3 sequence (DNA): TGTGCCAGCAGCTTACATGGGGCCCCTGAAGCTTTCTTT. Amino acid sequence: CASSLHGAPEAFF.

This chain uses TRBV12-3 or TRBV12-4 with TRBJ1-2, with D possibly matching TRBD1 (6 bases). Trimming cost V 5 bases and J 4 bases, with 8 bases left between them. The CDR3 totals 12 residues. CDR3 protein: CASSMDSYGYTF. CDR3 in DNA: TGTGCCAGCAGTATGGACAGCTATGGCTACACCTTC.

The chain employs TRBV6-2 or TRBV6-3 and TRBJ2-3; 7 bases align to TRBD1. The V gene's germline CDR1 is MNHEY and CDR2 SVGEGT. The CDR3 contains 15 residues. The V and J ends lost 4 bases and 2 bases, in that order; junction bases with no gene match: 6. The DNA of the CDR3 is TGTGCCAGCAGTTTAGGGGACAGTGACACAGATACGCAGTATTTT. Amino acid sequence: CASSLGDSDTDTQYF.

The chain uses TRBV7-2 and TRBJ2-2; D perhaps matches TRBD1 (6 bases). V was cut by 6 bases and J by 5 bases, with 13 bases left in between. This CDR3 spans 14 amino acids. Germline V gene sequence: CDR1 SGHTA, CDR2 FQGNSA. The CDR3 is CASSPYRGTGELFF. Written as DNA, the CDR3 is TGTGCCAGCAGTCCTTATAGGGGGACCGGGGAGCTGTTTTTT.

The V gene is TRBV7-7, the J gene TRBJ2-3; 13 nucleotides match TRBD2. This CDR3 has 15 amino acids. Unmatched junction bases numbered 5, after V lost 5 bases and J lost 6 bases. Per the germline V gene, CDR1 is SSHAT and CDR2 is FNYEAQ (reference sequence). CDR3 sequence (DNA): TGTGCCAGCAGCCCCGGACTAGCGGGAGCCGATACGCAGTATTTT. This translates into CASSPGLAGADTQYF.

The chain uses TRBV7-6 and TRBJ2-1; TRBD2 matches 11 bases. CDR3 length: 16 amino acids. Germline values: CDR1 SGHVS, CDR2 FNYEAQ. V dropped 5 bases and J dropped 2; count of bases not matched to a gene: 5. As DNA, the CDR3 is TGTGCCAGCAGCCTTAGGACTAGCGGGCCCTACAATGAGCAGTTCTTC. Its protein is CASSLRTSGPYNEQFF.

The chain recombines TRBV11-2 with TRBJ2-1; tentative D call: TRBD2 (6 bases). The length of the CDR3 is 15 residues. Trimming left V 2 bases short and J 9 bases short, with 17 bases between. CDR1 is SGHAT, CDR2 FQNNGV, per germline. CDR3 DNA sequence: TGTGCCAGCAGCTTACCAGTGACTAGGTGGGGTGAGCAGTTCTTC. It translates to CASSLPVTRWGEQFF.

The chain employs TRBV2 and TRBJ2-1; no clear D gene. Trimming cost V 6 bases and J 9 bases, with 15 bases left between them. The V gene's germline CDR1 is SNHLY and CDR2 FYNNEI. This CDR3 comprises 13 residues. DNA for the CDR3: TGTGCCAGCAGCGGGTCTCGTGGTATTGAGCAGTTCTTC. Translation: CASSGSRGIEQFF. Complete variable domain (other parts from reference TRBV2 and TRBJ2-1): EPEVTQTPSHQVTQMGQEVILRCVPISNHLYFYWYRQILGQKVEFLVSFYNNEISEKSEIFDDQFSVERPDGSNFTLKIRSTKLEDSAMYFCASSGSRGIEQFFGPGTRLTVL.

CDR3 nucleotide sequence: TGTGCCAGCAGCTGGGGACAGGGTATCCAAGAGACCCAGTACTTC. Amino acid sequence: CASSWGQGIQETQYF. The chain couples TRBV7-7 to TRBJ2-5; 9 bases fit TRBD1. The CDR3 spans 15 residues. V trimming: 4 bases; J trimming: 1 base; junction bases outside the gene matches: 4. Germline V lookup: CDR1 SSHAT, CDR2 FNYEAQ (reference sequence).

This chain joins TRBV6-2 or TRBV6-3 and TRBJ2-5; 9 bases fit TRBD1. The ends lost 2 bases at V and 1 base at J; junction bases unmatched: 2. Germline values: CDR1 MNHEY, CDR2 SVGEGT. The CDR3 is 15 amino acids. The CDR3 DNA sequence: TGTGCCAGCAGTTACGGGACAGGGTTCCAAGAGACCCAGTACTTC. Translating gives CASSYGTGFQETQYF.

In this sample, this clone turned up once. The rearrangement joins TRBV2 to TRBJ1-4, with D maybe TRBD1 (6 bases). The V gene lost 3 bases and the J gene lost 8 bases, with 19 bases spanning the gap. CDR1 is SNHLY, CDR2 FYNNEI, per germline. This CDR3 has 16 amino acids. As DNA, the CDR3 is TGTGCCAGCAGTGAGCAGAGGGGGTCGGGTTACGAAAAACTGTTTTTT. This translates into CASSEQRGSGYEKLFF.